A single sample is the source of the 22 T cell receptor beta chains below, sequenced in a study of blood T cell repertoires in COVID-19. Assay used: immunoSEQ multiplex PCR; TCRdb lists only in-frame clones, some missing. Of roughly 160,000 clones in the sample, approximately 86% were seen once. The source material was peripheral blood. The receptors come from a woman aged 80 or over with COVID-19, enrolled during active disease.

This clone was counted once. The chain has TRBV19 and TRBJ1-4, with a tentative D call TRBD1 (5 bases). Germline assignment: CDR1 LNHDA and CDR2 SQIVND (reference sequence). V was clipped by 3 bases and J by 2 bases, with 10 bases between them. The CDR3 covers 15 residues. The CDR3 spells CASSIYGATNEKLFF. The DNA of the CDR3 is TGTGCCAGTAGTATCTATGGGGCTACTAATGAAAAACTGTTTTTT.

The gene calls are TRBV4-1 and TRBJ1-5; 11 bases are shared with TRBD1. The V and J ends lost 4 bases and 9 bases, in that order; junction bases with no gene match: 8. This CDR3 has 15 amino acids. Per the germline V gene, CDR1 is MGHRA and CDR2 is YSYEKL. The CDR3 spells CASSLHWGQGVPQHF. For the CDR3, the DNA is TGCGCCAGCAGCCTCCATTGGGGACAGGGGGTGCCCCAGCATTTT.

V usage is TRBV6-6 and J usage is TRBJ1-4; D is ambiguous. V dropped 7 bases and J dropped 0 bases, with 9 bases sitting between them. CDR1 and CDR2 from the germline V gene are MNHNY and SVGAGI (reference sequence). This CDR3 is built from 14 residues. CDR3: CASKAGTTNEKLFF. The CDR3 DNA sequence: TGTGCCAGCAAAGCGGGGACAACTAATGAAAAACTGTTTTTT.

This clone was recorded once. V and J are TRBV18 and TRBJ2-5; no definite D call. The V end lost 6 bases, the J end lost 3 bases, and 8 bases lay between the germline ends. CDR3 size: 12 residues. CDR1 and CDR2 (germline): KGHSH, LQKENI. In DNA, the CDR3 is TGTGCCAGCTCTACGAGAGAAGAGACCCAGTACTTC. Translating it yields CASSTREETQYF. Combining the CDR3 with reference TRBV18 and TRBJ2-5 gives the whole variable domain NAGVMQNPRHLVRRRGQEARLRCSPMKGHSHVYWYRQLPEEGLKFMVYLQKENIIDESGMPKERFSAEFPKEGPSILRIQQVVRGDSAAYFCASSTREETQYFGPGTRLLVL.

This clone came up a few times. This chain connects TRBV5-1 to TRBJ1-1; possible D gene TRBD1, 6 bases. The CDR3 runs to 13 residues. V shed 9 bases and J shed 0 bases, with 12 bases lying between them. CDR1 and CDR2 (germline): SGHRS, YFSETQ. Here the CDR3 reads CATKGHLNTEAFF. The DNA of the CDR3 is TGCGCCACCAAGGGACATTTGAACACTGAAGCTTTCTTT.

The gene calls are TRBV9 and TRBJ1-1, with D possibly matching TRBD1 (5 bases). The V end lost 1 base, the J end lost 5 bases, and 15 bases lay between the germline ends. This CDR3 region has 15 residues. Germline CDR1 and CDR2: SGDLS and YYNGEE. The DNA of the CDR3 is TGTGCCAGCAGCGTAAAGGAGAGGGGAGGAACTGAAGCTTTCTTT. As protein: CASSVKERGGTEAFF.

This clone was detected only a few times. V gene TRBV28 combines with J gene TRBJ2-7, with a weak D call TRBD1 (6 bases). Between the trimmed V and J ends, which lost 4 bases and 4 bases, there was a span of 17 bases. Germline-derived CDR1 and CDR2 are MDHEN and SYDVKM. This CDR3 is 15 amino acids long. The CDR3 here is CASSSRGHRSYEQYF. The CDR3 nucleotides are TGTGCCAGCAGTTCCAGGGGACACCGATCATACGAGCAGTACTTC.

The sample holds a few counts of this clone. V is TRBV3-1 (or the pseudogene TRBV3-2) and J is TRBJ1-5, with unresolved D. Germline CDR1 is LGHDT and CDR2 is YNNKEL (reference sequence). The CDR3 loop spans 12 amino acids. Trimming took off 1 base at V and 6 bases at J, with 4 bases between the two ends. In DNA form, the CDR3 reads TGTGCCAGCAGCCAAGGTCTTCAGCCCCAGCATTTT. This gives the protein CASSQGLQPQHF.

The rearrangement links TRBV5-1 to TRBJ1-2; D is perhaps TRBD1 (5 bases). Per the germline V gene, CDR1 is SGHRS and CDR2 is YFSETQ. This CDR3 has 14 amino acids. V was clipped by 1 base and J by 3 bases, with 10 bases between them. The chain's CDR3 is CASSLQGGDYGYTF. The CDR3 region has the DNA TGCGCCAGCAGCTTGCAGGGAGGGGACTATGGCTACACCTTC.

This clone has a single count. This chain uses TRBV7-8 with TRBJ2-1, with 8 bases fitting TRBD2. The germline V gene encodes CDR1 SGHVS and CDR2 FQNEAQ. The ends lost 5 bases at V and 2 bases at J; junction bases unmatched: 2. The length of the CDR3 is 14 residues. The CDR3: CASSTGGAYNEQFF. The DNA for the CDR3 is TGTGCCAGCAGCACCGGGGGGGCCTACAATGAGCAGTTCTTC.

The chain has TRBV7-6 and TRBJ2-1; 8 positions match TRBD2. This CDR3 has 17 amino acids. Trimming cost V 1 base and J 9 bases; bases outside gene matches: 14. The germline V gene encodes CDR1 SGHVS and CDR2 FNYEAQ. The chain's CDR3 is CASSLVFRSGRVPEQFF. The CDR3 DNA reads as TGTGCCAGCAGCTTAGTATTTAGGAGCGGGAGAGTCCCTGAGCAGTTCTTC. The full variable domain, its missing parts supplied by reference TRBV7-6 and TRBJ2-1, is GAGVSQSPRYKVTKRGQDVALRCDPISGHVSLYWYRQALGQGPEFLTYFNYEAQQDKSGLPNDRFSAERPEGSISTLTIQRTEQRDSAMYRCASSLVFRSGRVPEQFFGPGTRLTVL.

The CDR3 loop is CASSWRQPGNYGYTF. CDR3 bases: TGTGCCAGCAGTTGGCGACAGCCGGGTAACTATGGCTACACCTTC. V usage is TRBV6-5 and J usage is TRBJ1-2; D perhaps matches TRBD1 (5 bases). The germline V and J ends were trimmed by 4 bases and 1 base, with 13 bases remaining between them. The CDR3 runs 15 residues. The germline CDR1 and CDR2 sequences are MNHEY and SVGAGI.

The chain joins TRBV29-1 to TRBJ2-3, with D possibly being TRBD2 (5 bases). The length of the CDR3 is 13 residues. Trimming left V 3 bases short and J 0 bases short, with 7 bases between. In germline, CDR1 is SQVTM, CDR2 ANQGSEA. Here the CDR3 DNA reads TGCAGCGTTGACCGGGATAGCACAGATACGCAGTATTTT. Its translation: CSVDRDSTDTQYF.

CDR3 residues: CAIGQGGESTEAFF. The CDR3 DNA follows: TGTGCCATCGGACAGGGAGGGGAGTCCACTGAAGCTTTCTTT. The rearrangement links TRBV10-3 to TRBJ1-1; the match to TRBD1 covers 8 bases. Trimming removed 8 bases from V and 4 bases from J; junction bases left unmatched: 9. The CDR3 runs to 14 residues. Per germline, CDR1 ENHRY and CDR2 SYGVKD.

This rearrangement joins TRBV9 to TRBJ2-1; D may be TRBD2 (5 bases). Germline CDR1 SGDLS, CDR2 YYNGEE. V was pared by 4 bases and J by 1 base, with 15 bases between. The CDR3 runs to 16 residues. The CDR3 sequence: CASSPLVGGSYNEQFF. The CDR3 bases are TGTGCCAGCAGCCCACTGGTTGGCGGGTCCTACAATGAGCAGTTCTTC.

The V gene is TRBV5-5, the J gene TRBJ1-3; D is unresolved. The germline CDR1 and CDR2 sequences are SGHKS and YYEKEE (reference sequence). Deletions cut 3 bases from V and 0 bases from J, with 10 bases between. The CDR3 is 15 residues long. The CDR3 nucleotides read TGTGCCAGCAGCTCCACGGTTGGCTCTGGAAACACCATATATTTT. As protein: CASSSTVGSGNTIYF.

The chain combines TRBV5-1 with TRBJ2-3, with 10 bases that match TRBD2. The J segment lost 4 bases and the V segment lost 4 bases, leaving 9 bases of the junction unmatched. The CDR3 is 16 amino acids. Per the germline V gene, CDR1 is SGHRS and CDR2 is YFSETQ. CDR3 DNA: TGCGCCAGCAGCCCATCCCTAGCGGGGGCCGCAGATACGCAGTATTTT. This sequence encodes CASSPSLAGAADTQYF.

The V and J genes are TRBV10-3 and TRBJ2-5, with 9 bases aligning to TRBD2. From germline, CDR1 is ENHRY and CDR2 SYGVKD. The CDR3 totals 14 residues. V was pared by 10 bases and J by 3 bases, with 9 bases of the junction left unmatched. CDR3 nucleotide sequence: TGTGCCACCCGAGGGGAGCGGGGGGAAGAGACCCAGTACTTC. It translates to CATRGERGEETQYF.

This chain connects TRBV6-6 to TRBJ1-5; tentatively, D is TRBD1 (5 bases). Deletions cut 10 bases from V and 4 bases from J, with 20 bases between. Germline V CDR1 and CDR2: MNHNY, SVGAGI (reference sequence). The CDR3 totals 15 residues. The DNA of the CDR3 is TGTGCCACCACCGGGACCCCCGGGAGGAATCAGCCCCAGCATTTT. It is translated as CATTGTPGRNQPQHF.

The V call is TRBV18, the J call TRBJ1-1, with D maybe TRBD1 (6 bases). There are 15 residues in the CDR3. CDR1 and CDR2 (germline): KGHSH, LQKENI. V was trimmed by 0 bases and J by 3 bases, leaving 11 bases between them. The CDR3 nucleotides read TGTGCCAGCTCACCACCGGGGGGGCGCGACACTGAAGCTTTCTTT. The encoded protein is CASSPPGGRDTEAFF.

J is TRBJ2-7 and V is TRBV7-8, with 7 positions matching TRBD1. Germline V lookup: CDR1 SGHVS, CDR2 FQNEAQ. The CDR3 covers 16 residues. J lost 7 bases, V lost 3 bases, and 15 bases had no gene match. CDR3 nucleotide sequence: TGTGCCAGCAGCTTCCGACAGGGCCCACTCCGGGTGGAGCAGTACTTC. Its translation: CASSFRQGPLRVEQYF.

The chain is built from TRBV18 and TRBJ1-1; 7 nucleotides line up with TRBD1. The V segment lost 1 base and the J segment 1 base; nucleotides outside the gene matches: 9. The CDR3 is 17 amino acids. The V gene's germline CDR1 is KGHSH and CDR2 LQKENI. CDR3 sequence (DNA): TGTGCCAGCTCACCACGGACGGGACAGACGACGAACACTGAAGCTTTCTTT. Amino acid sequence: CASSPRTGQTTNTEAFF.